Each of the 22 T cell receptor beta chains below was sequenced from the same sample in a study of T-cell reconstitution after alpha-beta-depleted transplantation in children. Preparation of the TCRbeta library used unique molecular identifiers. Each CDR3 protein is one row after TCRdb ran MiXCR on the PCR reads. The data contain around 580,000 distinct CDR3 sequences, over 20% of them singletons. Sequenced here: PBMCs, sampled before TCRalphabeta/CD19-depleted stem cell transplant. The receptor set was obtained from a boy in the first two years of life with Wiskott-Aldrich syndrome, due to receive a stem cell transplant.

Written as DNA, the CDR3 is TGTGCCACCCGACAGGGGGGAGGCACTGAAGCTTTCTTT. This codes for CATRQGGGTEAFF. The V and J genes are TRBV24-1 and TRBJ1-1; 9 bases agree with TRBD1. J was trimmed by 4 bases and V by 9 bases; bases with no gene match: 5. The CDR3 has 13 residues. Germline values: CDR1 KGHDR, CDR2 SFDVKD.

This clonotype was seen more than once but under ten times. The chain recombines TRBV4-2 with TRBJ2-7, with 13 nucleotides matching TRBD2. V lost 0 bases and J lost 3; bases outside the gene matches: 2. Looked up from germline, CDR1 is LGHNA and CDR2 is YNFKEQ. The CDR3 runs to 16 residues. The CDR3 loop reads CASSQDRTSGSYEQYF. The CDR3, as DNA: TGTGCCAGCAGCCAAGATCGGACTAGCGGGAGCTACGAGCAGTACTTC.

This clonotype was observed a handful of times. V and J are TRBV6-1 and TRBJ2-1, with 8 bases identical to TRBD2. Germline lookup yields CDR1 MNHNS and CDR2 SASEGT. The CDR3 has 17 residues. V shed 2 bases and J 2 bases; nucleotides not matched to a gene: 8. Here the CDR3 DNA reads TGTGCCAGCAGTGAACTCCTAGTAGCGGGAACCTACAATGAGCAGTTCTTC. Its translation is CASSELLVAGTYNEQFF.

The chain is built from TRBV20-1 and TRBJ2-4; maybe TRBD1 (6 bases). There are 17 residues in the CDR3. Germline values: CDR1 DFQATT, CDR2 SNEGSKA (reference sequence). Trimming pared 2 bases from V and 2 bases from J, leaving 19 bases between. As DNA, the CDR3 is TGCAGTGCTAGATACTGGACAGTCTCTTTCTCCAAAAACATTCAGTACTTC. Translating gives CSARYWTVSFSKNIQYF.

This clonotype occurred a few times. The genes are TRBV10-2 and TRBJ2-1; 9 positions match TRBD2. Germline CDR1 reads WSHSY; CDR2 reads SAAADI. The CDR3 is 18 residues long. The V gene end was trimmed by 1 base and the J gene end by 8 bases; junction bases not matched to a gene: 15. As DNA, the CDR3 is TGCGCCAGCAGTGAGTTCAAACCCCTCCAACTAGCGGGCTATGAGCAGTTCTTC. Its translation: CASSEFKPLQLAGYEQFF.

This clonotype was observed a handful of times. The V and J genes are TRBV5-1 and TRBJ2-1; 8 bases map to TRBD2. CDR1 and CDR2 (germline): SGHRS, YFSETQ. The CDR3 consists of 16 residues. V lost 5 bases, J lost 2 bases, and 9 bases stayed unmatched. CDR3 residues: CASRETGGEPYNEQFF. The CDR3 DNA is TGCGCCAGCAGGGAAACGGGAGGGGAACCCTACAATGAGCAGTTCTTC.

This clonotype was counted between two and nine times. This chain connects TRBV5-1 to TRBJ1-1; tentative D call: TRBD1 (5 bases). The CDR3 runs 14 residues. CDR1 and CDR2 from the germline V gene are SGHRS and YFSETQ. The V and J ends lost 3 bases and 0 bases respectively, with 9 bases between them. The CDR3 sequence: CASSWDGVNTEAFF. In nucleotides, the CDR3 is TGCGCCAGCAGCTGGGACGGGGTGAACACTGAAGCTTTCTTT.

J is TRBJ2-7 and V is TRBV6-2 or TRBV6-3, with D possibly TRBD2 on 5 matching bases. CDR3 length equals 15 residues. Trimming pared 0 bases from V and 4 bases from J, leaving 13 bases between. Germline V gene lookup returns CDR1 MNHEY and CDR2 SVGEGT. Here the CDR3 reads CASSYSRTVPYEQYF. The DNA of the CDR3 is TGTGCCAGCAGTTACTCGAGGACTGTCCCTTACGAGCAGTACTTC.

This clonotype was detected only a few times. The chain combines TRBV12-3 or TRBV12-4 with TRBJ2-7; 8 bases match TRBD2. The CDR3 runs 16 residues. Trimming took 7 bases from V and 3 from J; bases not matched to a gene: 14. CDR3 sequence reads: CASKRGVSGRNYEQYF. The CDR3 DNA reads as TGTGCCAGCAAGCGGGGAGTCAGCGGGAGAAACTACGAGCAGTACTTC.

The CDR3 sequence: CSAQTGLGGNTIYF. Written as DNA, the CDR3 is TGCAGTGCCCAGACAGGGTTGGGAGGAAACACCATATATTTT. The V call is TRBV20-1, the J call TRBJ1-3; 7 bases are a match to TRBD1. Germline loops: CDR1 DFQATT, CDR2 SNEGSKA (reference sequence). Losses at the gene ends were 6 bases for V and 4 bases for J; bases not matched to a gene: 9. The CDR3 covers 14 residues.

V gene TRBV6-1 combines with J gene TRBJ2-3; D unresolved. The CDR3 spans 13 residues. Germline loops: CDR1 MNHNS, CDR2 SASEGT. Between the trimmed V and J ends, which lost 7 bases and 4 bases, there was a span of 12 bases. The CDR3 loop is CASTLPGADTQYF. CDR3 DNA sequence: TGTGCCAGCACCCTCCCGGGTGCAGATACGCAGTATTTT.

This clonotype was observed a few times. The chain employs TRBV28 and TRBJ2-3; 10 bases fit TRBD2. This CDR3 has 13 residues. Germline-derived CDR1 and CDR2 are MDHEN and SYDVKM. V shed 7 bases, J shed 4 bases, and the junction held 2 bases outside the gene matches. CDR3 sequence: CASKLAGADTQYF. CDR3 nucleotides: TGTGCCAGCAAGCTAGCGGGAGCAGATACGCAGTATTTT.

This clonotype turned up a few times. The gene calls are TRBV12-3 or TRBV12-4 and TRBJ1-6; TRBD1 agrees at 10 bases. After removal of 5 bases from V and 9 bases from J, the junction contained 4 bases not matched to a gene. The CDR3 runs to 14 residues. The CDR3 DNA reads TGTGCCAGCAGTCCCCGGGACAGGGGTTCACCCCTCCACTTT. Residues: CASSPRDRGSPLHF.

J is TRBJ2-3 and V is TRBV5-1, with D perhaps matching TRBD2 (6 bases). Germline CDR1 is SGHRS and CDR2 is YFSETQ. CDR3 size: 15 residues. The ends were cut back, 6 bases at V and 1 base at J, with 15 bases in the middle. The CDR3 DNA follows: TGCGCCAGCATACGGCGGGACTTCCGCACAGATACGCAGTATTTT. It is translated as CASIRRDFRTDTQYF.

V gene TRBV5-1 combines with J gene TRBJ2-6; weak D call: TRBD2 (7 bases). Germline CDR1 is SGHRS and CDR2 is YFSETQ. This CDR3 is built from 18 residues. V gave up 0 bases and J gave up 4 bases, with 17 bases separating them. In DNA, the CDR3 is TGCGCCAGCAGCTTGGCCTTCTCCGGGGGGCCCGGGGCCAACGTCCTGACTTTC. It yields the protein CASSLAFSGGPGANVLTF.

Points on this clonotype: One end of the junction varies from germline; a read error may be responsible. V is TRBV18 and J is TRBJ2-6, with D possibly matching TRBD1 (5 bases). This CDR3 comprises 15 residues. The germline CDR1 and CDR2 sequences are KGHSH and LQKENI. CDR3 nucleotide sequence: TGTGCCAGCTCAGACAGCAGTTCTGGGGCCAACGGCCTGACTTTC. Its translation: CASSDSSSGANGLTF.

There are a few counts of this clonotype. The chain joins TRBV19 to TRBJ2-2; D is undetermined. V was shortened by 3 bases and J by 5 bases, with 10 bases between the two germline ends. The CDR3 totals 14 residues. CDR1 is LNHDA and CDR2 is SQIVND in the germline V gene (reference sequence). Here the CDR3 DNA reads TGTGCCAGTAGTATCAACCGGTTGACCGGGGAGCTGTTTTTT. Its translation is CASSINRLTGELFF.

V gene TRBV29-1 combines with J gene TRBJ2-3; 8 bases match TRBD2. Trimming cost V 4 bases and J 4 bases; bases outside gene matches: 4. The CDR3 covers 13 residues. Germline V CDR1 and CDR2: SQVTM, ANQGSEA. CDR3 protein: CSVASGSADTQYF. The CDR3 nucleotides read TGCAGCGTTGCTAGCGGGTCGGCAGATACGCAGTATTTT.

The genes are TRBV7-9 and TRBJ2-5, with a tentative D call TRBD1 (6 bases). CDR1 and CDR2 (germline): SEHNR, FQNEAQ (reference sequence). This CDR3 region has 17 residues. The ends were cut back, 3 bases at V and 2 bases at J, with 19 bases in the middle. The CDR3 loop reads CASSFSRTDRRQETQYF. DNA for the CDR3: TGTGCCAGCAGCTTTTCCCGAACTGACAGGAGACAAGAGACCCAGTACTTC.

This clonotype was seen just once. This sequence joins TRBV12-5 and TRBJ2-3, with D unclear. From germline, CDR1 is LGHNT and CDR2 FRNRAP. The germline V and J ends were trimmed by 5 bases and 10 bases, with 10 bases remaining between them. This CDR3 region has 11 residues. The DNA of the CDR3 is TGTGCTAGTGGTCCCCGCCGTCCGCAGTATTTT. Translated: CASGPRRPQYF.

The sample holds a few counts of this clonotype. The CDR3 loop reads CASSFLAGGVSRYNEQFF. The CDR3 DNA reads TGTGCCAGCAGCTTCCTAGCGGGAGGTGTCTCAAGGTACAATGAGCAGTTCTTC. The rearrangement links TRBV11-2 to TRBJ2-1; 11 nucleotides agree with TRBD2. The CDR3 spans 18 residues. The V segment lost 3 bases and the J segment 4 bases; nucleotides outside the gene matches: 11. CDR1 SGHAT and CDR2 FQNNGV come from the germline V gene.

This clonotype came up a few times. The chain combines TRBV5-6 with TRBJ1-2; a possible D gene is TRBD1 (5 bases). The CDR3 extends over 16 amino acids. Germline loops: CDR1 SGHDT, CDR2 YYEEEE. The V end was cut by 1 base, the J end by 6 bases, with 19 bases between. This CDR3 is CASSLTLDTLSDGYTF. The CDR3 nucleotides read TGTGCCAGCAGCTTGACATTGGACACCCTATCGGATGGCTACACCTTC.